The 15 T cell receptor beta chains below come from one sample, sequenced in a study of blood T cell repertoires in COVID-19. The repertoire was sequenced with immunoSEQ multiplex PCR; TCRdb's copy has only in-frame clones and lacks some. The table has 250,000 to 400,000 clones, about 91% seen once. Sequenced: peripheral blood. Receptors were obtained from a woman under 40 with COVID-19, enrolled during active disease.

V usage is TRBV6-5 and J usage is TRBJ2-2; D may be TRBD2 (5 bases). Deletions cut 6 bases from V and 4 bases from J, with 15 bases between. CDR1 MNHEY and CDR2 SVGAGI come from the germline V gene. CDR3 size: 15 residues. The CDR3 region has the DNA TGTGCCAGCAGACTCGGACCGGGGAGCACCGGGGAGCTGTTTTTT. This encodes CASRLGPGSTGELFF.

V usage is TRBV19 and J usage is TRBJ2-5; 10 nucleotides match TRBD2. The CDR3 covers 15 residues. Per germline, CDR1 LNHDA and CDR2 SQIVND (reference sequence). The V and J ends lost 6 bases and 2 bases, in that order; junction bases with no gene match: 6. Here the CDR3 DNA reads TGTGCCAGTAGGCCGACTAGCGGGTTACAAGAGACCCAGTACTTC. Amino acid sequence: CASRPTSGLQETQYF.

The V gene is TRBV18, the J gene TRBJ1-5; a weak D match, TRBD1 (6 bases). There are 13 residues in the CDR3. Germline loops: CDR1 KGHSH, CDR2 LQKENI. Deletions cut 6 bases from V and 4 bases from J, with 10 bases between. Here the CDR3 reads CASSLGANQPQHF. In DNA form, the CDR3 reads TGTGCCAGCTCCTTGGGGGCGAATCAGCCCCAGCATTTT.

The V gene is TRBV2, the J gene TRBJ2-5; D remains unclear. CDR1 and CDR2 from the germline V gene are SNHLY and FYNNEI. CDR3 size: 11 residues. V was clipped by 2 bases and J by 5 bases, with 3 bases between them. In nucleotides, the CDR3 is TGTGCCAGCAGTGAACGGGAGACCCAGTACTTC. Protein: CASSERETQYF.

This chain uses TRBV6-4 with TRBJ2-3, with 8 positions matching TRBD2. CDR1 and CDR2 from the germline V gene are MRHNA and SNTAGT. The V gene end was trimmed by 3 bases and the J gene end by 10 bases; junction bases not matched to a gene: 6. This CDR3 has 13 amino acids. The CDR3 sequence: CASSEEGGGPQYF. The CDR3 coding sequence is TGTGCCAGCAGTGAGGAGGGCGGGGGGCCGCAGTATTTT.

V usage is TRBV7-9 and J usage is TRBJ1-6; 9 nucleotides line up with TRBD1. CDR1 is SEHNR, CDR2 FQNEAQ, per germline (reference sequence). Unmatched junction bases numbered 13, after V lost 0 bases and J lost 10 bases. The length of the CDR3 is 18 residues. As DNA, the CDR3 is TGTGCCAGCAGCTTAGCGCCCTACAGGGGGCGCCCCGGGTCACCCCTCCACTTT. This gives the protein CASSLAPYRGRPGSPLHF.

V usage is TRBV18 and J usage is TRBJ1-4; 9 nucleotides align to TRBD1. The CDR3 is 13 residues long. Germline V gives CDR1 KGHSH, CDR2 LQKENI. The ends lost 5 bases at V and 8 bases at J; junction bases unmatched: 3. The CDR3 coding sequence is TGTGCCAGCTCAACCGGGACAGGGGAAAAACTGTTTTTT. This translates into CASSTGTGEKLFF.

CDR3 protein: CASSLVWTQAHKNTEAFF. CDR3 nucleotide sequence: TGTGCCAGCAGCTTAGTGTGGACACAGGCCCACAAGAACACTGAAGCTTTCTTT. This chain connects TRBV7-8 to TRBJ1-1; a weak D match, TRBD1 (5 bases). This CDR3 has 18 amino acids. Looked up from germline, CDR1 is SGHVS and CDR2 is FQNEAQ. V was clipped by 1 base and J by 1 base, with 19 bases between them.

V and J are TRBV7-3 and TRBJ1-6; D gene uncertain. The germline gives CDR1 SGHTA, CDR2 FQGTGA. The CDR3 sequence is 14 residues long. With 8 bases removed from V and 7 bases from J, the gap between germline ends came to 15 bases. The DNA for the CDR3 is TGTGCCAGCTCGGGAGGGAAGGAAAATTCACCCCTCCACTTT. As protein: CASSGGKENSPLHF.

The V call is TRBV28, the J call TRBJ2-1; 11 bases are shared with TRBD2. The germline CDR1 and CDR2 sequences are MDHEN and SYDVKM. V shed 6 bases, J shed 2 bases, and the junction held 0 bases outside the gene matches. The CDR3 has 14 amino acids. The CDR3 DNA reads TGTGCCAGCAGGGGACTAGCGGCCTACAATGAGCAGTTCTTC. Translating gives CASRGLAAYNEQFF.

The chain links TRBV4-3 to TRBJ2-6; TRBD2 agrees at 8 bases. Germline CDR1 and CDR2: LGHNA and YSLEER. There are 18 residues in the CDR3. Trimming cost V 4 bases and J 0 bases; bases outside gene matches: 8. CDR3 protein: CASSPKTSASSGANVLTF. The CDR3 DNA follows: TGCGCCAGCAGCCCCAAGACTAGCGCGAGCTCTGGGGCCAACGTCCTGACTTTC.

The chain couples TRBV3-1 (or the pseudogene TRBV3-2) to TRBJ2-2, with 8 bases aligning to TRBD1. Germline assignment: CDR1 LGHDT and CDR2 YNNKEL (reference sequence). The V gene end was trimmed by 4 bases and the J gene end by 1 base; junction bases not matched to a gene: 2. The CDR3 totals 15 residues. CDR3 bases: TGTGCCAGCAGCCTCGGGACAGGGAACACCGGGGAGCTGTTTTTT. Amino acids: CASSLGTGNTGELFF.

In its sample, this clone was seen many times. The CDR3 sequence is CASSLTDRGDGELFF. The CDR3 DNA reads as TGTGCCAGCAGCTTGACGGACAGGGGAGACGGGGAGCTGTTTTTT. The chain has TRBV7-3 and TRBJ2-2; TRBD1 matches at 9 bases. The V segment lost 3 bases and the J segment 7 bases; nucleotides outside the gene matches: 6. Germline V gene data show CDR1 as SGHTA and CDR2 as FQGTGA. The CDR3 totals 15 residues. The full variable domain, with the rest looked up from reference TRBV7-3 and TRBJ2-2, is GAGVSQTPSNKVTEKGKYVELRCDPISGHTALYWYRQSLGQGPEFLIYFQGTGAADDSGLPNDRFFAVRPEGSVSTLKIQRTERGDSAVYLCASSLTDRGDGELFFGEGSRLTVL.

The V and J genes are TRBV28 and TRBJ1-4; D is uncertain. The CDR3 sequence is 15 residues long. Deletions cut 6 bases from V and 5 bases from J, with 16 bases between. The germline V gene encodes CDR1 MDHEN and CDR2 SYDVKM. CDR3 sequence reads: CASRPQWPWNEKLFF. The CDR3 DNA is TGTGCCAGCAGACCCCAATGGCCTTGGAATGAAAAACTGTTTTTT.

This clone was observed a few times. V gene TRBV7-2 combines with J gene TRBJ1-2; D is uncertain. Between the trimmed V and J ends, which lost 1 base and 4 bases, there was a span of 7 bases. CDR3 length equals 13 residues. CDR1 SGHTA and CDR2 FQGNSA come from the germline V gene. The CDR3 DNA reads TGTGCCAGCAGCTTAGGGAGGGTCTATGGCTACACCTTC. The encoded protein is CASSLGRVYGYTF.